The 24 T cell receptor beta chains in this list originate from one sample, sequenced in a study of T-cell reconstitution after alpha-beta-depleted transplantation in children (dated by TCRdb to about 2016). Read against the paper, the sample's time point label means: day 60 (about 2 months) after transplantation. Reading the label with the study, this specimen's treatment or condition is: allogeneic hematopoietic cell transplantation with graft depleted of TCRalphabeta T cells and CD19 B cells. Library preparation used PCR. Sequencing instrument: Illumina HiSeq 2500. TCR library preparation used molecular barcoding, with unique molecular identifiers applied to normalize quantification of the TCRbeta repertoire. The raw public data were reprocessed by TCRdb itself: fastp quality trimming at Q25, MiXCR clonotype calling, in-frame beta chains only. Every distinct CDR3 protein forms one entry, paired with its most common genes and DNA. This sample has tens of thousands of distinct CDR3 sequences in its table, and 5.8% of those were observed once. The top ten hold 30% of the sample.

The specimen comprised PBMCs, mostly from graft donor cells, sampled 60 days after TCRalphabeta/CD19-depleted stem cell transplant. All receptors derive from a female patient aged 2-9 years who had a stem cell transplant for aplastic anemia, so the T cells may come from the graft donor.

The table lists this clonotype with a few counts. The rearrangement uses TRBV7-2 and TRBJ2-7; D remains unclear. The V gene lost 1 base and the J gene lost 4 bases, with 17 bases spanning the gap. The CDR3 totals 16 residues. Germline assignment: CDR1 SGHTA and CDR2 FQGNSA. CDR3: CASSLDNPANGYEQYF. The CDR3 DNA reads as TGTGCCAGCAGCTTAGATAACCCAGCTAACGGTTACGAGCAGTACTTC.

On this clonotype itself: This could be a read error, since a much larger clone is one nucleotide away. The genes are TRBV5-4 and TRBJ2-1, with a weak D call TRBD1 (6 bases). Between the trimmed V and J ends, which lost 0 bases and 7 bases, there was a span of 11 bases. CDR1 SGHNT and CDR2 YYREEE come from the germline V gene (reference sequence). This CDR3 is 14 amino acids long. The CDR3 coding sequence is TGTGCCAGCAGCTTGGGACAGGTGGCGAATGAGCAGTTCTTC. Amino acid sequence: CASSLGQVANEQFF.

At least ten counts were recorded for this clonotype. The chain recombines TRBV7-8 with TRBJ2-7, with unresolved D. The CDR3 extends over 15 amino acids. The V gene lost 5 bases and the J gene lost 0 bases, with 14 bases spanning the gap. Germline CDR1 reads SGHVS; CDR2 reads FQNEAQ. CDR3 residues: CASSPSITISYEQYF. CDR3 nucleotides: TGTGCCAGCAGCCCCTCAATTACCATCTCCTACGAGCAGTACTTC.

This clonotype was seen only a few times. The rearrangement joins TRBV15 to TRBJ2-3; no firm D call. The CDR3 is 11 amino acids. CDR1 and CDR2 (germline): LNHNV, YYDKDF (reference sequence). V gave up 6 bases and J gave up 6 bases, with 7 bases separating them. CDR3 amino acids: CATSVGDTQYF. The CDR3, as DNA: TGTGCCACCAGTGTGGGTGATACGCAGTATTTT. The full variable domain, its missing parts supplied by reference TRBV15 and TRBJ2-3, is DAMVIQNPRYQVTQFGKPVTLSCSQTLNHNVMYWYQQKSSQAPKLLFHYYDKDFNNEADTPDNFQSRRPNTSFCFLDIRSPGLGDTAMYLCATSVGDTQYFGPGTRLTVL.

This clonotype occurred many times. The rearrangement joins TRBV12-3 or TRBV12-4 to TRBJ1-4; 7 nucleotides agree with TRBD1. The ends lost 4 bases at V and 8 bases at J; junction bases unmatched: 1. The CDR3 spans 12 residues. CDR3 residues: CASSSGGEKLFF. CDR3 bases: TGTGCCAGCAGTTCAGGGGGGGAAAAACTGTTTTTT.

In this sample, this clonotype turned up many times. The V and J genes are TRBV27 and TRBJ1-5, with a tentative D call TRBD1 (6 bases). The V gene lost 6 bases and the J gene lost 3 bases, with 9 bases spanning the gap. The germline gives CDR1 MNHEY, CDR2 SMNVEV (reference sequence). This CDR3 comprises 13 residues. In DNA form, the CDR3 reads TGTGCCAGCAGACGGACAGACAATCAGCCCCAGCATTTT. Protein sequence: CASRRTDNQPQHF.

Ten or more counts support this clonotype. The CDR3 loop is CASSRNPVGTEAFF. The CDR3 nucleotides read TGTGCCAGCAGCCGAAATCCGGTGGGGACTGAAGCTTTCTTT. V is TRBV7-9 and J is TRBJ1-1; the D is unclear. V lost 5 bases and J lost 5, with 15 bases in between. CDR1 is SEHNR, CDR2 FQNEAQ, per germline (reference sequence). The CDR3 loop spans 14 amino acids.

This clonotype was seen many times. The chain links TRBV5-1 to TRBJ2-5, with 7 bases that match TRBD2. The junction had 4 bases not matched to a gene; V was cut back by 2 bases and J by 3 bases. The CDR3 totals 14 residues. CDR1 is SGHRS, CDR2 YFSETQ, per germline. CDR3 in amino acids: CASSLWREKETQYF. The CDR3 bases are TGCGCCAGCAGCTTATGGCGGGAGAAAGAGACCCAGTACTTC.

This rearrangement joins TRBV19 to TRBJ1-2; no clear D gene. CDR1 and CDR2 (germline): LNHDA, SQIVND (reference sequence). The CDR3 sequence is 12 residues long. V lost 6 bases, J lost 2 bases, and 7 bases lay in between. The CDR3 sequence: CASRPGNYGYTF. The DNA for the CDR3 is TGTGCCAGTAGACCGGGGAACTATGGCTACACCTTC. The variable domain in full, completed from reference TRBV19 and TRBJ1-2, reads DGGITQSPKYLFRKEGQNVTLSCEQNLNHDAMYWYRQDPGQGLRLIYYSQIVNDFQKGDIAEGYSVSREKKESFPLTVTSAQKNPTAFYLCASRPGNYGYTFGSGTRLTVV.

V usage is TRBV9 and J usage is TRBJ2-1, with 9 bases matching TRBD2. J was trimmed by 0 bases and V by 4 bases; bases with no gene match: 5. The germline CDR1 and CDR2 sequences are SGDLS and YYNGEE. The CDR3 runs to 16 residues. Written as DNA, the CDR3 is TGTGCCAGCAGCTCGACTAGCGGAAGCTCCTACAATGAGCAGTTCTTC. This sequence encodes CASSSTSGSSYNEQFF.

The gene calls are TRBV5-5 and TRBJ2-1; TRBD2 might be the D (6 bases). The germline V gene has CDR1 SGHKS and CDR2 YYEKEE (reference sequence). V shed 1 base and J shed 3 bases, with 26 bases lying between them. This CDR3 has 20 amino acids. The CDR3 is CASSLPNPIVPGLFYNEQFF. The CDR3 DNA follows: TGTGCCAGCAGCTTGCCGAATCCAATCGTACCGGGACTTTTCTACAATGAGCAGTTCTTC.

This clonotype was counted many times. V and J are TRBV28 and TRBJ2-1; 9 bases line up with TRBD2. V gave up 2 bases and J gave up 2 bases; unmatched junction bases: 1. This CDR3 contains 15 residues. Germline V CDR1 and CDR2: MDHEN, SYDVKM. In nucleotides, the CDR3 is TGTGCCAGCAGTTTAGGCGGGAGGGCCTACAATGAGCAGTTCTTC. It is translated as CASSLGGRAYNEQFF.

In this sample, this clonotype turned up many times. J is TRBJ2-5 and V is TRBV15, with TRBD2 identical over 9 bases. Germline loops: CDR1 LNHNV, CDR2 YYDKDF (reference sequence). The trim removed 2 bases at V and 4 bases at J, leaving 5 bases unmatched. This CDR3 is 15 amino acids long. In DNA form, the CDR3 reads TGTGCCACCAGCAGAATAGCGGGAGTCCTAGAGACCCAGTACTTC. As protein: CATSRIAGVLETQYF. Combining the CDR3 with reference TRBV15 and TRBJ2-5 gives the whole variable domain DAMVIQNPRYQVTQFGKPVTLSCSQTLNHNVMYWYQQKSSQAPKLLFHYYDKDFNNEADTPDNFQSRRPNTSFCFLDIRSPGLGDTAMYLCATSRIAGVLETQYFGPGTRLLVL.

This clonotype was observed at least ten times. The chain has TRBV5-5 and TRBJ2-3, with D perhaps TRBD1 (6 bases). Germline lookup yields CDR1 SGHKS and CDR2 YYEKEE (reference sequence). The CDR3 covers 14 residues. V lost 2 bases and J 4 bases, leaving 11 bases between the germline ends. DNA for the CDR3: TGTGCCAGCAGCTTCACCAGGGGAGCAGATACGCAGTATTTT. Translation gives CASSFTRGADTQYF.

This clonotype has a count of ten or more. The chain couples TRBV15 to TRBJ2-3; D is uncertain. Per the germline V gene, CDR1 is LNHNV and CDR2 is YYDKDF (reference sequence). The CDR3 sequence is 15 residues long. Between the trimmed V and J ends, which lost 1 base and 2 bases, there was a span of 10 bases. Written as DNA, the CDR3 is TGTGCCACCAGCAGAGGTCGTGGCTCCACAGATACGCAGTATTTT. It translates to CATSRGRGSTDTQYF.

This clonotype was counted at least ten times. V usage is TRBV10-3 and J usage is TRBJ2-1; 7 positions agree with TRBD2. The V gene end was trimmed by 3 bases and the J gene end by 5 bases; junction bases not matched to a gene: 13. This CDR3 is built from 17 residues. The germline V gene encodes CDR1 ENHRY and CDR2 SYGVKD. The CDR3 DNA follows: TGTGCCATCAGTGATTCCGTGGGGAGGGAGAGAAACAATGAGCAGTTCTTC. Translation gives CAISDSVGRERNNEQFF.

This clonotype was counted many times. The rearrangement joins TRBV5-6 to TRBJ2-3; D is unresolved. In germline, CDR1 is SGHDT, CDR2 YYEEEE. The V end was cut by 0 bases, the J end by 2 bases, with 4 bases between. This CDR3 is 13 amino acids long. CDR3 sequence reads: CASSLDITDTQYF. The CDR3 DNA reads TGTGCCAGCAGCTTGGACATCACAGATACGCAGTATTTT.

The table lists this clonotype with many counts. The genes are TRBV7-9 and TRBJ2-5, with 11 nucleotides matching TRBD2. This CDR3 is built from 16 residues. V shed 6 bases and J 5 bases; nucleotides not matched to a gene: 11. Germline CDR1 reads SEHNR; CDR2 reads FQNEAQ (reference sequence). The CDR3 DNA reads TGTGCCAGCAGTTTCGGTAGCGGGAGGGCCGTCGAGACCCAGTACTTC. Protein product: CASSFGSGRAVETQYF.

This clonotype showed up many times. The chain is built from TRBV7-9 and TRBJ2-7; D gene uncertain. CDR3 length equals 13 residues. Germline assignment: CDR1 SEHNR and CDR2 FQNEAQ (reference sequence). With 2 bases removed from V and 3 bases from J, the gap between germline ends came to 8 bases. CDR3: CASSLTADYEQYF. CDR3 nucleotide sequence: TGTGCCAGCAGCTTAACGGCAGACTACGAGCAGTACTTC.

This clonotype was found many times. This chain joins TRBV12-3 or TRBV12-4 and TRBJ2-3; possibly TRBD2 for D (5 bases). CDR3 length: 14 amino acids. V was clipped by 5 bases and J by 4 bases, with 13 bases between them. The CDR3 DNA is TGTGCCAGCAGTCGGACTCGTAGCCCAGATACGCAGTATTTT. Its translation: CASSRTRSPDTQYF.

There are many counts of this clonotype. The chain couples TRBV5-1 to TRBJ2-5; D unresolved. The CDR3 is made up of 13 amino acids. Germline CDR1 SGHRS, CDR2 YFSETQ. Trimming left V 2 bases short and J 4 bases short, with 9 bases between. DNA for the CDR3: TGCGCCAGCAGCTTCGACCGGCTAGAGACCCAGTACTTC. As protein: CASSFDRLETQYF.

In its sample, this clonotype was seen a few times. The chain is built from TRBV29-1 and TRBJ1-2; maybe TRBD1 (6 bases). V was shortened by 8 bases and J by 4 bases, with 17 bases between the two germline ends. The germline gives CDR1 SQVTM, CDR2 ANQGSEA. The CDR3 sequence is 13 residues long. CDR3 bases: TGCAGCTCCGCCTCAGGGGAAGGCTATGGCTACACCTTC. This encodes CSSASGEGYGYTF.

This clonotype has at least ten counts. The chain joins TRBV7-6 to TRBJ1-3; TRBD1 agrees at 7 bases. After removal of 1 base from V and 5 bases from J, the junction contained 8 bases not matched to a gene. Germline V CDR1 and CDR2: SGHVS, FNYEAQ. This CDR3 has 16 residues. The CDR3 loop is CASSLEGAGPRNTIYF. In nucleotides, the CDR3 is TGTGCCAGCAGCTTAGAGGGGGCAGGGCCCCGAAACACCATATATTTT. The full variable domain, with the rest looked up from reference TRBV7-6 and TRBJ1-3, is GAGVSQSPRYKVTKRGQDVALRCDPISGHVSLYWYRQALGQGPEFLTYFNYEAQQDKSGLPNDRFSAERPEGSISTLTIQRTEQRDSAMYRCASSLEGAGPRNTIYFGEGSWLTVV.

This clonotype showed up many times. The CDR3 is CSVEGSRANGYTF. The DNA of the CDR3 is TGCAGCGTTGAAGGGAGCAGGGCGAATGGCTACACCTTC. This chain connects TRBV29-1 to TRBJ1-2; tentative D call: TRBD1 (5 bases). Per germline, CDR1 SQVTM and CDR2 ANQGSEA. This CDR3 comprises 13 residues. The V end was cut by 1 base, the J end by 6 bases, with 12 bases between.